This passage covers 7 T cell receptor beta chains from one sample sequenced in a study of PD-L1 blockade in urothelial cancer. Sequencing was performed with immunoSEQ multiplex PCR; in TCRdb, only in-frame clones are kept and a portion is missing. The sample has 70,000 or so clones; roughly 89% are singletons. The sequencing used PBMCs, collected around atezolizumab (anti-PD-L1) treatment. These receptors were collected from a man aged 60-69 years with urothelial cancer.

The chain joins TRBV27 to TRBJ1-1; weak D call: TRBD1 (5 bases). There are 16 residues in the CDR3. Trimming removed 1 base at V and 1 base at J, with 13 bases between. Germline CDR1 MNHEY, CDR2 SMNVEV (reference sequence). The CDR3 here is CASSLFSRQRNTEAFF. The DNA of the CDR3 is TGTGCCAGCAGTTTATTCTCCCGACAGAGGAACACTGAAGCTTTCTTT.

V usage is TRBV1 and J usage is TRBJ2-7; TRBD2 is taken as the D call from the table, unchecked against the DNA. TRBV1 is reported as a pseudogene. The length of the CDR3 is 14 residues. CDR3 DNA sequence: TGCACCAGCAGTCAACCTCGACTCGACTACGAGCAGTACTTC. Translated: CTSSQPRLDYEQYF.

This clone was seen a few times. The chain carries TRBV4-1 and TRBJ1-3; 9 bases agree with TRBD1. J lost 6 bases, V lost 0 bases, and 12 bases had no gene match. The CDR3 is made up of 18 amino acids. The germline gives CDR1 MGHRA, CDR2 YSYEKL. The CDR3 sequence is CASSQDPSPTGGENTIYF. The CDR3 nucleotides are TGCGCCAGCAGCCAAGATCCCTCGCCGACAGGGGGGGAAAACACCATATATTTT.

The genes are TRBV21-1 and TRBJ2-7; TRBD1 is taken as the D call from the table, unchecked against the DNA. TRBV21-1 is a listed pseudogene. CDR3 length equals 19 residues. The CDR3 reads CASSLEGRRGRERPYEQYF. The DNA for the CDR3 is TGTGCCAGCAGCCTTGAGGGGCGCAGGGGGCGAGAGAGACCCTACGAGCAGTACTTC.

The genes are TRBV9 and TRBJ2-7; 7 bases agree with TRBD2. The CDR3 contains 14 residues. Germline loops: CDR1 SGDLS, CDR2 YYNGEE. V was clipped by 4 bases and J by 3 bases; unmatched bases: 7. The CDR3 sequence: CASSSGLDLYEQYF. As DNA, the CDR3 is TGTGCCAGCAGCTCCGGACTAGACCTCTACGAGCAGTACTTC. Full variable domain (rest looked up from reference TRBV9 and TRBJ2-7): DSGVTQTPKHLITATGQRVTLRCSPRSGDLSVYWYQQSLDQGLQFLIQYYNGEERAKGNILERFSAQQFPDLHSELNLSSLELGDSALYFCASSSGLDLYEQYFGPGTRLTVT.

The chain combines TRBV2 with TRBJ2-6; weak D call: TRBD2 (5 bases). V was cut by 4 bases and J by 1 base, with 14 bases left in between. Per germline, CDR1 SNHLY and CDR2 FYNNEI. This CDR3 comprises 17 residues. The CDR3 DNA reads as TGTGCCAGCAGTGGGAGAGGCGGGCGTTCTGGGGCCAACGTCCTGACTTTC. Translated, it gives CASSGRGGRSGANVLTF.

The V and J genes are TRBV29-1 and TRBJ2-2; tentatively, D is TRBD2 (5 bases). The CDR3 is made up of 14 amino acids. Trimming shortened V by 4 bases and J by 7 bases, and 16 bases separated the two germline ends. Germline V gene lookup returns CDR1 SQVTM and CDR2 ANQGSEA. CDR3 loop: CSVVSMGVDGELFF. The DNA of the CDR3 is TGCAGCGTTGTCTCCATGGGAGTTGACGGGGAGCTGTTTTTT.